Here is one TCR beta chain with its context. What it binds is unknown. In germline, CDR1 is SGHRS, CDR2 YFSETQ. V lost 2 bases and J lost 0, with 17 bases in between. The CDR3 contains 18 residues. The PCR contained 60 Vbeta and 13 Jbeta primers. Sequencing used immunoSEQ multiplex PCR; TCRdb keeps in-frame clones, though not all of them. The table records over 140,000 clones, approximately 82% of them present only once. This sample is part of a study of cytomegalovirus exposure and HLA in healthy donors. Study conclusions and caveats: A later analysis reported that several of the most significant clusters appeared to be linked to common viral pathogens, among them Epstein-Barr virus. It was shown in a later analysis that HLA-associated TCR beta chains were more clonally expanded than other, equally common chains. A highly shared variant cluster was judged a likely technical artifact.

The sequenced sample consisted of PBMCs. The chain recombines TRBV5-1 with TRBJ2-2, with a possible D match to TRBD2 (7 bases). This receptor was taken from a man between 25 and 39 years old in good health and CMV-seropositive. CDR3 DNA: TGCGCCAGCAGCTTTTCCCCCTCGGGGGGCGCGAACACCGGGGAGCTGTTTTTT. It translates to CASSFSPSGGANTGELFF. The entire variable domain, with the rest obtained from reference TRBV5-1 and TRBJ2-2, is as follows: KAGVTQTPRYLIKTRGQQVTLSCSPISGHRSVSWYQQTPGQGLQFLFEYFSETQRNKGNFPGRFSGRQFSNSRSEMNVSTLELGDSALYLCASSFSPSGGANTGELFFGEGSRLTVL.